The source of this T cell receptor beta chain is a study of beta chain features in type 1 diabetes. About the research overall: There were about 110,000,000 sorted cells examined across all samples.

This clone was detected only a few times. As yet, its antigen is unknown. Expressed TCRB transcripts were sequenced because the isolated RNA had all been reverse transcribed beforehand. Libraries were prepared by immunoSEQ multiplex PCR; TCRdb keeps only in-frame clonotypes and omits some of them. This sample carries 140,000 or so clones, approximately 13% of them seen once, and the ten largest clones take 1% to 1.5%. Study-level findings and limits: TCRB CDR3 length was moderately but significantly reduced in all four CD4+ subsets of Type 1 diabetes patients. For type 1 diabetes patients, VDJ junctions showed fewer insertions and more deletions. Highly expressing activated T cells could be over-counted with a cDNA template. Whether TCRB rearrangement is influenced by HLA type was left unresolved in this analysis.

The J segment lost 7 bases and the V segment lost 2 bases, leaving 6 bases of the junction unmatched. Germline V CDR1 and CDR2: MNHEY, SVGAGI. The CDR3 consists of 14 residues. The specimen sequenced was central memory CD4+ T cells from blood. The origin of this receptor is a man younger than 30 with type 1 diabetes. The chain employs TRBV6-5 and TRBJ1-2; TRBD1 agrees at 8 bases. In DNA form, the CDR3 reads TGTGCCAGCAGTTACGACAGGGGAATGTCTGGCTACACCTTC. Amino acid sequence: CASSYDRGMSGYTF.